This T cell receptor beta chain was sequenced during a study of beta chain features in type 1 diabetes. Study results and caveats: Type 1 diabetes patients had moderately but significantly shorter TCRB CDR3s in all four CD4+ subsets.

CDR3 size: 13 residues. Germline CDR1 reads SQVTM; CDR2 reads ANQGSEA. After removal of 7 bases from V and 4 bases from J, the junction contained 7 bases not matched to a gene. Expressed TCRB transcripts were sequenced because the entire RNA isolate underwent reverse transcription. Measured with immunoSEQ multiplex PCR; TCRdb has only the in-frame clones, and not every one. The data contain hundreds of thousands of clones, more than 12% of them singletons. Turning to this clone: Its antigen is undetermined.

The sample comprised naive CD4+ T cells from blood. The V gene is TRBV29-1, the J gene TRBJ2-5, with 9 bases lining up with TRBD1. The sequence was collected from a man younger than 30 with type 1 diabetes. The CDR3, as DNA: TGCAGCGCCCAACCGGGACAGGGAGAGACCCAGTACTTC. It yields the protein CSAQPGQGETQYF.